This T cell receptor beta chain was sequenced for a study of blood T cells in healthy people across ages. Points from the study as a whole: Percentage of naive T cells showed a strong correlation with TCR beta diversity. It was held that diversity estimates obtained from one million T cells represented underestimates.

V dropped 0 bases and J dropped 4 bases, with 15 bases sitting between them. In germline, CDR1 is SGHVS, CDR2 FQNEAQ. The CDR3 extends over 16 amino acids. The sample, about 10 milliliters of peripheral blood, was drawn from each donor. With respect to this clonotype: Its cognate antigen is unknown.

The second PCR ran roughly 6 to 11 cycles with a sample-barcoded 5' primer and J-beta primers. Paired-end reads containing CDR3 totaled no fewer than 3 million for each sample. Via MiXCR, TCRdb re-called the 5' RACE reads, giving one row per CDR3 protein. The data hold over 1,500,000 distinct CDR3 sequences, with around 48% observed a single time. The sequenced sample was blood. The rearrangement uses TRBV7-8 and TRBJ1-2; the D is unclear. This receptor was taken from a woman aged 40-49 years in good health. The CDR3 nucleotides read TGTGCCAGCAGCTTAGCGGGGTTGGATCGTGGCTATGGCTACACCTTC. Protein sequence: CASSLAGLDRGYGYTF.